The TCR beta chain under discussion was sequenced for a study of cytomegalovirus exposure and HLA in healthy donors. Overall study results and limits: Across donors, sequencing depth was assumed by presence/absence analyses to be roughly uniform. Cytomegalovirus association was listed for approximately 150 TCR beta chains.

In the case of this clone: The antigen remains unidentified.

There are 12 residues in the CDR3. Trimming removed 4 bases from V and 9 bases from J, with 11 bases in between. Germline CDR1 is SGHRS and CDR2 is YFSETQ. Researchers ran the PCR with 60 Vbeta and 13 Jbeta primers. Methods used by the authors: A later analysis tallied some 84 million unique TCR beta chains, 9.5 million to 14 million of them shared. TCRdb's table, derived via immunoSEQ multiplex PCR, lists solely in-frame clones and lacks some. V and J calls and clone size are copied from that table; D and trimming were computed from the DNA. The top ten hold 1% to 1.5% of the sample, which has around 130,000 clones, 70% to 80% seen once.

This sequence joins TRBV5-1 and TRBJ2-1; tentatively, D is TRBD2 (6 bases). Sequenced material: PBMCs. The sequence was collected from a man aged 45-65 years in good health and CMV-seronegative. The CDR3 region is CASSPAGREQFF. Written as DNA, the CDR3 is TGCGCCAGCAGCCCCGCGGGGCGTGAGCAGTTCTTC.